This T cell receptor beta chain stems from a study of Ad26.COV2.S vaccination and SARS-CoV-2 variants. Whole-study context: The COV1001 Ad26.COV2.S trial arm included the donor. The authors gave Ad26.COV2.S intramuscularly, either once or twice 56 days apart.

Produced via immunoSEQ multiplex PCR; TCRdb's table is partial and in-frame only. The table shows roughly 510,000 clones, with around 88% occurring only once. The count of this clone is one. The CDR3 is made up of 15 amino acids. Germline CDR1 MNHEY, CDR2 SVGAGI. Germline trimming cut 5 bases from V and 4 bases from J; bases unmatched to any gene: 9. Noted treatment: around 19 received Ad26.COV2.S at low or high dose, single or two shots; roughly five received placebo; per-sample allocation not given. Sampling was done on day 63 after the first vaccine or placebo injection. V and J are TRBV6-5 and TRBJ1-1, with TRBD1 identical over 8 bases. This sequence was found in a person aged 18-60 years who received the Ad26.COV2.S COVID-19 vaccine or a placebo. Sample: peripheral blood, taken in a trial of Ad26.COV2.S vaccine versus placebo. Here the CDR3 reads CASSPRTTGGTEAFF. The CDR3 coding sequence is TGTGCCAGCAGTCCCCGGACCACAGGGGGCACTGAAGCTTTCTTT.